The clone carrying this T cell receptor (beta chain) was counted ten times or more. iRepertoire HTBI primers and Arm-PCR of CDR3 regions built TCR beta libraries. Using its own MiXCR run on the multiplex PCR reads, TCRdb lists one record per CDR3 protein. This table has fewer than 650,000 distinct CDR3 sequences, around 15% appearing once. The CDR3 sequence is 13 residues long. Germline loops: CDR1 MDHEN, CDR2 SYDVKM. Between the trimmed V and J ends, which lost 6 bases and 2 bases, there was a span of 11 bases. The source of the sample is a study of regulatory T cells in long-lasting Graves disease. Time point in this sample: newly diagnosed GD, antithyroid drugs for less than 3 months. PBMC RNA was the source of the TCR library. The same specimen was also included in a second study, on T cells in Graves' hyperthyroidism and ophthalmopathy. According to that study: Diagnosis relied on clinical symptoms, serum thyroxine and TRAb, thyroid ultrasound and orbital computed tomography. Using the HTBI primer set, a first-round RT-PCR was run on the TCR CDR3.

The sequencing used peripheral blood mononuclear cells (PBMCs), collected at new diagnosis, from a patient treated with antithyroid drugs. The chain links TRBV28 to TRBJ2-7; tentatively, D is TRBD2 (6 bases). This receptor was taken from a woman under 40 with Graves disease. The CDR3 loop is CASREVAAYEQYF. The CDR3 DNA follows: TGTGCCAGCAGGGAGGTAGCGGCCTACGAGCAGTACTTC.